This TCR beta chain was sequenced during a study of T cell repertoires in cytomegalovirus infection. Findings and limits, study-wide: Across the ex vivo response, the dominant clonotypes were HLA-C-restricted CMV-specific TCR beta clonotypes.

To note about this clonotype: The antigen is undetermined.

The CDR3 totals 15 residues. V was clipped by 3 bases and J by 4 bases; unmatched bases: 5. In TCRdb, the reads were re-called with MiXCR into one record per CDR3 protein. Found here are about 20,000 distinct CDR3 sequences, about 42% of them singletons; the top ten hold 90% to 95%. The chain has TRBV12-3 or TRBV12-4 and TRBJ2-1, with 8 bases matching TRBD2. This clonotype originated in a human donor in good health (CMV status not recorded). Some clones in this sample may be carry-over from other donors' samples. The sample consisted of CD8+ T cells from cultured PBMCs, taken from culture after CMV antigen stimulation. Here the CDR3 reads CASSFLAGHYNEQFF. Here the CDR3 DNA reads TGTGCCAGCAGTTTTCTAGCGGGCCATTACAATGAGCAGTTCTTC.